This section outlines one TCR beta chain sequence together with its context. Its antigen is unidentified. This sample was taken from a study of cytomegalovirus exposure and HLA in healthy donors. CDR3 length: 16 amino acids. Germline CDR1 is SGDLS and CDR2 is YYNGEE. Between the trimmed V and J ends, which lost 0 bases and 2 bases, there was a span of 13 bases. PCR used 60 Vbeta primers and 13 Jbeta primers. Generated by immunoSEQ multiplex PCR, the TCRdb table keeps only in-frame clones and is missing some. The repertoire holds fewer than 200,000 clones, with approximately 70% as singletons. Whole-study findings and limits: Productive rates of about 90% or about 30% were seen for most TCR beta V segments in an earlier analysis. Reports showed the classifier diagnosing cytomegalovirus status with high specificity and sensitivity. Highest at DRB1 and lowest at HLA-C, TCR association rates differed among HLA loci in a later analysis.

Specimen: PBMCs. The chain is built from TRBV9 and TRBJ2-3; D may be TRBD2 (6 bases). The TCR was taken from a woman in her twenties or thirties in good health and CMV-seronegative. The CDR3 nucleotides are TGTGCCAGCAGCGTAGAAGGTAGCGGATACACAGATACGCAGTATTTT. Residues: CASSVEGSGYTDTQYF.